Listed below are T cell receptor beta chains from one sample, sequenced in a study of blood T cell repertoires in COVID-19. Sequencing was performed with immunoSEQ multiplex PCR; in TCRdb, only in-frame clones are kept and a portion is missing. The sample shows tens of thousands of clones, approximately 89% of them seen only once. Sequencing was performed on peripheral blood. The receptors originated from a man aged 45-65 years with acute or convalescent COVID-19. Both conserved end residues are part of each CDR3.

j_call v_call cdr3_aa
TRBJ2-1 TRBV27 CASNGGYEQFF
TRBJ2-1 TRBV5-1 CASSGGEGGSYNEQFF
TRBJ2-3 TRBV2 CASSEQGYGTQYF
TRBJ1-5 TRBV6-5 CASSNRGEGSPQHF
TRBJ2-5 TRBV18 CASSPGQVETQYF
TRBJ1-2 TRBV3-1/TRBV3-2 CASSQAGYGYTF
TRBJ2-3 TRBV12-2 CASRRASSGGANLGDTQYF
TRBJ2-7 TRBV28 CASSPPGQGVSYEQYF
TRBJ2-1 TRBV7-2 CASRLSGGAKNEQFF
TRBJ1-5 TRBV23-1 CASSQCPDRGILISQPQHF
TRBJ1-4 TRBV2 CASSVGTGAEKLFF
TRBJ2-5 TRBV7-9 CASSLAQGVETQYF
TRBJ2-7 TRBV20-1 CSATDREAEQYF
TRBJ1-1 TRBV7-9 CASSLRTGWNTEAFF
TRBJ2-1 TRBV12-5 CASGLTSGGTYNEQFF
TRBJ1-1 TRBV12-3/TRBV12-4 CASSQGANTEAFF
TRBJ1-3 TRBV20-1 CVREAGNTIYF
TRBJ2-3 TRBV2 CASSPGQGADTQYF
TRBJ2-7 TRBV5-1 CASSFEGQGTEQYF
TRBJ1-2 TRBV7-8 CASSLTRDYAYTF
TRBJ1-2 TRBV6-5 CASSYRIPRQNYGYTF
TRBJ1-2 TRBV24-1 CATSAGAQRRDGYTF
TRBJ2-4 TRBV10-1 CASRWSGPAKNIQYF
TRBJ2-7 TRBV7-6 CASSPLGATYEQYF
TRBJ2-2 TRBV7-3 CASSRDSNTGELFF
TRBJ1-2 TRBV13 CASSLSSRGFGYGYTF
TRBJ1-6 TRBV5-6 CASSSAGGGSSYNSPLHF
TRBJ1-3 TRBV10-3 CAISESYAASGNTIYF
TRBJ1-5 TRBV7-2 CASSLGGFSNQPQHF
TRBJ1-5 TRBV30 CAWSSRDHQPQHF
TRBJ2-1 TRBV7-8 CASSPPSVGTSGYNEQFF
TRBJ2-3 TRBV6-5 CASSYGRLSVDTQYF
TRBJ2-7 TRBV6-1 CASSEGTGGQQYF
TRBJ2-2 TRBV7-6 CASSLGGTLTGELFF
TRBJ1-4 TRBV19 CASSARRGPNEKLFF
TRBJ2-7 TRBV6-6 CASSYDRSYEQYF
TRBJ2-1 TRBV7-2 CASKGYNEQFF